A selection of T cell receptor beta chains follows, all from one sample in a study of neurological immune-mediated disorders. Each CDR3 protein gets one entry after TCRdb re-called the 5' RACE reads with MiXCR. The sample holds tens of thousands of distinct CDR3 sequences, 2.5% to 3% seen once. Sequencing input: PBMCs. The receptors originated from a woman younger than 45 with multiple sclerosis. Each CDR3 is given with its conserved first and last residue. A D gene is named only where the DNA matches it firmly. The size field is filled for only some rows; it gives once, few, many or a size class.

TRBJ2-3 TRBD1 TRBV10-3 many CAISDPQGGTDTQYF TGTGCCATCAGTGACCCGCAGGGGGGCACAGATACGCAGTATTTT
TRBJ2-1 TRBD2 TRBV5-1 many CASSNSGGGNEQFF TGCGCCAGCAGCAATAGCGGGGGAGGGAATGAGCAGTTCTTC
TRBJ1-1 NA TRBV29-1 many CSVIELRAFF TGCAGCGTAATTGAGCTCAGAGCTTTCTTT
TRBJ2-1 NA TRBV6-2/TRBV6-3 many CASRRPSSYNEQFF TGTGCCAGCCGGAGGCCTAGCTCCTACAATGAGCAGTTCTTC
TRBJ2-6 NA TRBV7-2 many CASSTQGYGANVLTF TGTGCCAGCAGCACTCAGGGATATGGGGCCAACGTCCTGACTTTC
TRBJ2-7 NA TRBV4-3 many CASSQGTPAYEQYF TGCGCCAGCAGCCAAGGGACGCCAGCCTACGAGCAGTACTTC
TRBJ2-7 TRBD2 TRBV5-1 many CASSTGGLAGEVEQYF TGCGCCAGCAGCACAGGGGGACTAGCGGGAGAAGTTGAGCAGTACTTC
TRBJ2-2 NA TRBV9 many CASSGERIGAGELFF TGTGCCAGCAGCGGGGAGAGAATCGGTGCCGGGGAGCTGTTTTTT
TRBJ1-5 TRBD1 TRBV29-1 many CSVVDRGNQPQHF TGCAGCGTCGTAGACAGGGGCAATCAGCCCCAGCATTTT
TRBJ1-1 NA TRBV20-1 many CSAPKKGPTPMNTEAFF TGCAGTGCTCCGAAAAAAGGGCCAACCCCTATGAACACTGAAGCTTTCTTT
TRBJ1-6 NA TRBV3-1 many CASRGPGVANSPLHF TGTGCCAGCAGGGGTCCCGGGGTGGCCAATTCACCCCTCCACTTT
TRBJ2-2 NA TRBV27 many CASSSRGTPNTGELFF TGTGCCAGCAGTTCGCGCGGGACGCCGAACACCGGGGAGCTGTTTTTT
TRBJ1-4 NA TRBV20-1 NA CSARGGLNEKLFF TGCAGTGCTAGAGGGGGACTAAATGAAAAACTGTTTTTT
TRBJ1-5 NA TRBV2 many CASSSTEWDSNQPQHF TGTGCCAGCAGTTCGACAGAGTGGGACAGCAATCAGCCCCAGCATTTT
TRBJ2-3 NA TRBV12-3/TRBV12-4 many CASIRDTGTDTQYF TGTGCCAGCATTCGAGATACAGGGACAGATACGCAGTATTTT
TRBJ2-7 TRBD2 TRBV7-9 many CASLDSGTSYEQYF TGTGCCAGCTTGGATAGCGGGACCTCCTACGAGCAGTACTTC
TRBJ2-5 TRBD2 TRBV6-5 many CASSYGLAGGQETQYF TGTGCCAGCAGTTATGGGCTAGCGGGAGGCCAAGAGACCCAGTACTTC
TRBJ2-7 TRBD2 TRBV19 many CASSASLAAYEQYF TGTGCCAGTAGTGCCTCACTAGCGGCCTACGAGCAGTACTTC
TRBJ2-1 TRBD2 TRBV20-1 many CSGSISLAGGPQFF TGCAGTGGATCGATTTCGCTAGCGGGAGGCCCCCAGTTCTTC
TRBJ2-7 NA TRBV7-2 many CASSAGAGYEQYF TGTGCCAGCAGCGCCGGGGCGGGGTACGAGCAGTACTTC
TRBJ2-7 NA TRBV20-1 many CSASGQPGEQYF TGCAGTGCTAGCGGGCAGCCGGGCGAGCAGTACTTC
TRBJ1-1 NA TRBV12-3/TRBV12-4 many CASSPGHQNTEAFF TGTGCCAGCAGTCCGGGACATCAGAACACTGAAGCTTTCTTT
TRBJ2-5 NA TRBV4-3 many CASSQGPTKKETQYF TGCGCCAGCAGCCAAGGTCCTACCAAGAAGGAGACCCAGTACTTC
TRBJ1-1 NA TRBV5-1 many CASSLGTRTEAFF TGCGCCAGCAGCTTGGGGACACGCACTGAAGCTTTCTTT
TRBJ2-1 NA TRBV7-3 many CASSFDEQFF TGTGCCAGCAGCTTCGATGAGCAGTTCTTC
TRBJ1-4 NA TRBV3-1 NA CASGWNSQNEKLFF TGTGCCAGCGGTTGGAACAGCCAGAATGAAAAACTGTTTTTT
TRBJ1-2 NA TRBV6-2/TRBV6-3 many CASRGAVYGYTF TGTGCCAGCAGAGGGGCGGTCTATGGCTACACCTTC
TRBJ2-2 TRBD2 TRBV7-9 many CASSLEIAGDTGELFF TGTGCCAGCAGCTTAGAGATAGCGGGAGACACCGGGGAGCTGTTTTTT
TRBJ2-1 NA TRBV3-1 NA CASSQGPQSLGNEQFF TGTGCCAGCAGCCAAGGCCCTCAGTCCCTGGGCAATGAGCAGTTCTTC
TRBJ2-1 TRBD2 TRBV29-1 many CSAVTSGAYNEQFF TGCAGCGCAGTGACTAGCGGGGCCTACAATGAGCAGTTCTTC
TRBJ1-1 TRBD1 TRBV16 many CASSHNGQGPTEAFF TGTGCCAGCAGCCATAATGGACAGGGTCCCACTGAAGCTTTCTTT
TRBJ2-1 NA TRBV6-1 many CASSGSTHNEQFF TGTGCCAGCAGTGGGTCTACCCACAATGAGCAGTTCTTC
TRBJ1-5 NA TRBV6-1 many CASSEEGWGNQPQHF TGTGCCAGCAGTGAAGAGGGTTGGGGGAATCAGCCCCAGCATTTT
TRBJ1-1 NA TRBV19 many CASRILEGTEAFF TGTGCCAGTAGGATATTAGAGGGAACTGAAGCTTTCTTT
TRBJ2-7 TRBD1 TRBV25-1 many CASSDIGQGFGEQYF TGTGCCAGCAGTGATATAGGACAGGGGTTCGGCGAGCAGTACTTC
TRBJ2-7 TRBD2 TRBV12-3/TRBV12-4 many CASSFRLADLSYEQYF TGTGCCAGCAGTTTCCGACTAGCGGACCTCTCCTACGAGCAGTACTTC
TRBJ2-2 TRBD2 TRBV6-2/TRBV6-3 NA CASSLAGDNTGELFF TGTGCCAGCAGTTTAGCGGGAGATAACACCGGGGAGCTGTTTTTT
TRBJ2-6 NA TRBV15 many CATSREMASGANVLTF TGTGCCACCAGCAGAGAAATGGCCTCTGGGGCCAACGTCCTGACTTTC
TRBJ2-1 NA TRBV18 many CASAYGGGSYNEQFF TGTGCCAGCGCTTACGGGGGAGGCTCCTACAATGAGCAGTTCTTC
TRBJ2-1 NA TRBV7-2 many CASSSPPKGEQFF TGTGCCAGCAGCTCCCCACCAAAGGGTGAGCAGTTCTTC
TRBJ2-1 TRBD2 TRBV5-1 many CASSAALTAGGRDEQFF TGCGCCAGCAGCGCGGCACTAACGGCGGGAGGGCGGGATGAGCAGTTCTTC
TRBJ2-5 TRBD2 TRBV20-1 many CSARDYVGGSETQYF TGCAGTGCTAGAGATTATGTAGGCGGGAGTGAGACCCAGTACTTC
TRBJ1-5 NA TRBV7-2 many CASSLGAGLNQPQHF TGTGCCAGCAGCTTGGGGGCAGGCCTTAATCAGCCCCAGCATTTT
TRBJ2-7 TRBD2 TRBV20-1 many CSARPSGRSEQYF TGCAGTGCTAGACCTAGCGGGAGATCCGAGCAGTACTTC
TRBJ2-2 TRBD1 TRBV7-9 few CASSLRTGDGELFF TGTGCCAGCAGCTTGCGGACAGGTGACGGGGAGCTGTTTTTT
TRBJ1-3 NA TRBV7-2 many CASSLVRVSGNTIYF TGTGCCAGCAGCTTAGTTCGGGTATCTGGAAACACCATATATTTT
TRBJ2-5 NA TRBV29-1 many CSALAGDRETQYF TGCAGCGCTCTCGCAGGGGATCGAGAGACCCAGTACTTC